What follows is one T cell receptor beta chain and its context. The data originate from a study of blood T cell repertoires in COVID-19. Generated by immunoSEQ multiplex PCR, the TCRdb table keeps only in-frame clones and is missing some. The data contain approximately 51,000 clones, over 80% of them singletons. CDR1 is LGHDT and CDR2 is YNNKEL in the germline V gene (reference sequence). The CDR3 contains 15 residues. V lost 0 bases to trimming and J lost 1 base, with 9 bases between them. The clonotype was recovered from a woman older than 75 with COVID-19, enrolled during active disease. The rearrangement uses TRBV3-1 (or the pseudogene TRBV3-2) and TRBJ1-1, with no clear D. Sequenced sample: peripheral blood. The CDR3 region has the DNA TGTGCCAGCAGCCAAGATCAGGCCAAGAACACTGAAGCTTTCTTT. Protein product: CASSQDQAKNTEAFF.